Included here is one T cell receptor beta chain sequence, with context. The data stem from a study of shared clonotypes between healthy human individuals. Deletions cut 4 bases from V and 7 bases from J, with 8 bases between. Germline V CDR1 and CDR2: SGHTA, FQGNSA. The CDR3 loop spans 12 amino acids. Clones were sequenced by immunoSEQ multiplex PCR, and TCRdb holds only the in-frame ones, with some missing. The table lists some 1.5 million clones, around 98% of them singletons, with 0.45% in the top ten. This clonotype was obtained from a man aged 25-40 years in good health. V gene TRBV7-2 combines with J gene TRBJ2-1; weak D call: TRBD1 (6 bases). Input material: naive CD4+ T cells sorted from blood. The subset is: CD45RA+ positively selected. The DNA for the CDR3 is TGTGCCAGCAGCTACCAGGGGAATGAGCAGTTCTTC. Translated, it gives CASSYQGNEQFF. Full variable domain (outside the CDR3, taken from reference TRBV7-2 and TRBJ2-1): GAGVSQSPSNKVTEKGKDVELRCDPISGHTALYWYRQSLGQGLEFLIYFQGNSAPDKSGLPSDRFSAERTGGSVSTLTIQRTQQEDSAVYLCASSYQGNEQFFGPGTRLTVL.